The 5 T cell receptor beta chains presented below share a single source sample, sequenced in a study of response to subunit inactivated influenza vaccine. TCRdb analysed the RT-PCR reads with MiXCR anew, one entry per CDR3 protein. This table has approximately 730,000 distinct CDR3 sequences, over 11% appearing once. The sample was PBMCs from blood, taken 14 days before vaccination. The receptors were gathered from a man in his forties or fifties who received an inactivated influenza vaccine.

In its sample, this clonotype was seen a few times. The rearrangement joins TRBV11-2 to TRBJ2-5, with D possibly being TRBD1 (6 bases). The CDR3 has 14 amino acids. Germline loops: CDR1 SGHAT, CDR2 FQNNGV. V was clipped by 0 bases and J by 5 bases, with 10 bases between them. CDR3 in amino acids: CASSLDPTGETQYF. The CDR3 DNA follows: TGTGCCAGCAGCTTAGACCCCACAGGGGAGACCCAGTACTTC.

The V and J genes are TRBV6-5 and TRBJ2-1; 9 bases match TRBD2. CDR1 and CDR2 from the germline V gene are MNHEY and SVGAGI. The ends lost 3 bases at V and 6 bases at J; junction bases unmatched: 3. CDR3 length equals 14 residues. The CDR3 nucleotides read TGTGCCAGCAGTTATAGTAGCGGGGGCAATGAGCAGTTCTTC. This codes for CASSYSSGGNEQFF.

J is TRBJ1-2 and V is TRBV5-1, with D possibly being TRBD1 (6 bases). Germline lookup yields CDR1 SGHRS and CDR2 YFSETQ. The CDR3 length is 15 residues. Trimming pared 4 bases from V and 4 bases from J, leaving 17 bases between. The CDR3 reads CASSREPDRAYGYTF. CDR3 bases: TGCGCCAGCAGCCGTGAGCCGGACAGAGCCTATGGCTACACCTTC. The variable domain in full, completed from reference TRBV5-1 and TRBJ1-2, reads KAGVTQTPRYLIKTRGQQVTLSCSPISGHRSVSWYQQTPGQGLQFLFEYFSETQRNKGNFPGRFSGRQFSNSRSEMNVSTLELGDSALYLCASSREPDRAYGYTFGSGTRLTVV.

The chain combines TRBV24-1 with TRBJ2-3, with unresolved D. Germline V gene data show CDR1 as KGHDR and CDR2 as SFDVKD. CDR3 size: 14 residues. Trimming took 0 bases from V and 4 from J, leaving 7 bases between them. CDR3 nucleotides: TGTGCCACCAGTGATTTGCTTGTGGCAGATACGCAGTATTTT. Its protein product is CATSDLLVADTQYF.

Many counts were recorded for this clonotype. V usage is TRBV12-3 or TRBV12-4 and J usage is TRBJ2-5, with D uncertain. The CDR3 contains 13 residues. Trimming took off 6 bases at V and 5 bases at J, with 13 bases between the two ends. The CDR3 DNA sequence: TGTGCCAGCAGCCCCAACCTTCGGGAGACCCAGTACTTC. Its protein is CASSPNLRETQYF.